This is a list of T cell receptor beta chains from one sample in a study of circulating and synovial CD4+ cells in juvenile arthritis. Produced via immunoSEQ multiplex PCR; TCRdb's table is partial and in-frame only. The table includes about 33,000 clones, 90% to 95% detected once. The material sequenced was CD4+ T cells from blood. The source of these receptors is a human donor with juvenile idiopathic arthritis. CDR3s include the opening cysteine and the closing phenylalanine or tryptophan. D genes are given only for firm matches. The size entry is marked missing in some rows and otherwise reads once, few, many or a size class.

d_call clone_size j_call v_call cdr3_aa cdr3_nt
TRBD2 . TRBJ2-5 TRBV5-1 CASSFSAGGETQYF TGCGCCAGCAGCTTTTCAGCGGGAGGGGAGACCCAGTACTTC
. . TRBJ1-5 TRBV28 CASTYVGGSNQPQHF TGTGCCAGCACCTACGTGGGGGGTAGCAATCAGCCCCAGCATTTT
TRBD1 . TRBJ1-4 TRBV19 CASSAITGTVAEKLFF TGTGCCAGTAGTGCCATAACCGGGACAGTCGCCGAAAAACTGTTTTTT
TRBD2 . TRBJ2-5 TRBV5-6 CASSPALAGKETQYF TGTGCCAGCAGCCCGGCGCTAGCGGGGAAAGAGACCCAGTACTTC
. . TRBJ1-1 TRBV6-1 CASSQIQGMNTEAFF TGTGCCAGCAGTCAGATACAGGGAATGAACACTGAAGCTTTCTTT
. once TRBJ2-6 TRBV7-2 CASRLEGRDSGANVLTF TGTGCCAGCAGGCTAGAAGGGCGGGACTCTGGGGCCAACGTCCTGACTTTC
. . TRBJ1-1 TRBV7-2 CASSGRHPITEAFF TGTGCCAGCAGCGGAAGACACCCAATCACTGAAGCTTTCTTT
. once TRBJ2-3 TRBV15 CATSRDSGFADTQYF TGTGCCACCAGCAGAGATTCAGGTTTCGCAGATACGCAGTATTTT
TRBD1 . TRBJ1-2 TRBV11-1 CASSNSLQGNGYTF TGTGCCAGCAGCAACTCCCTACAGGGGAATGGCTACACCTTC
. . TRBJ1-5 TRBV19 CASNRVGVDQPQHF TGTGCCAGCAACAGGGTCGGTGTTGATCAGCCCCAGCATTTT
. . TRBJ1-5 TRBV28 CASSKAVRGQPQHF TGTGCCAGCAGTAAGGCAGTAAGAGGTCAGCCCCAGCATTTT
TRBD2 . TRBJ2-7 TRBV18 CASSRPGLAGYEQYF TGTGCCAGCTCACGACCAGGACTAGCAGGCTACGAGCAGTACTTC
. . TRBJ1-2 TRBV7-9 CASSLGQSDGYTF TGTGCCAGCAGCTTAGGACAATCTGACGGCTACACCTTC
. . TRBJ1-2 TRBV27 CASSFGNRGGGYTF TGTGCCAGCAGTTTTGGGAACAGAGGCGGGGGCTACACCTTC
TRBD2 once TRBJ2-5 TRBV19 CASSSPMVSGGMETQYF TGTGCCAGTAGTTCCCCGATGGTTAGCGGGGGAATGGAGACCCAGTACTTC
. . TRBJ1-2 TRBV5-4 CASSLRTANYGYTF TGTGCCAGCAGCTTGAGGACAGCTAACTATGGCTACACCTTC
. . TRBJ2-3 TRBV7-9 CASSLNAGALTDTQYF TGTGCCAGCAGCTTAAACGCGGGGGCCCTCACAGATACGCAGTATTTT
. . TRBJ2-3 TRBV11-1 CASSFGQASTDTQYF TGTGCCAGCAGCTTTGGGCAGGCTAGCACAGATACGCAGTATTTT
. . TRBJ1-5 TRBV19 CASSIDRGWERGPQHF TGTGCCAGTAGTATAGATCGGGGGTGGGAACGGGGTCCCCAGCATTTT
. few TRBJ1-3 TRBV4-1 CASSPMGLSGNTIYF TGCGCCAGCAGCCCTATGGGGCTCTCTGGAAACACCATATATTTT
. once TRBJ2-7 TRBV5-1 CASSFRDEQYF TGCGCCAGCAGCTTCAGGGACGAGCAGTACTTC
TRBD1 . TRBJ2-1 TRBV9 CASSSTGTAVGNEQFF TGTGCCAGCAGCAGTACCGGGACAGCGGTCGGGAATGAGCAGTTCTTC
. . TRBJ2-7 TRBV7-8 CASSLGVTLEEQYF TGTGCCAGCAGCTTAGGGGTCACCTTGGAGGAGCAGTACTTC
. once TRBJ2-7 TRBV27 CASSLAGSYEQYF TGTGCCAGCAGTTTAGCGGGATCCTACGAGCAGTACTTC
. . TRBJ2-7 TRBV27 CASSLGLFYEQYF TGTGCCAGCAGTTTGGGGCTTTTCTACGAGCAGTACTTC
. . TRBJ2-7 TRBV7-9 CASSATVWSSYEQYF TGTGCCAGCAGCGCGACAGTTTGGAGCTCCTACGAGCAGTACTTC
TRBD2 . TRBJ2-3 TRBV7-2 CASSLELAGGTDTQYF TGTGCCAGCAGCTTAGAATTAGCGGGGGGGACCGATACGCAGTATTTT
. . TRBJ2-3 TRBV5-1 CASSFDRKSTDTQYF TGCGCCAGCAGCTTTGACAGAAAGTCCACAGATACGCAGTATTTT
TRBD1 . TRBJ2-5 TRBV27 CASSFGDRELGEQYF TGTGCCAGCAGTTTTGGAGACAGGGAGTTGGGAGAGCAGTACTTC
. . TRBJ1-1 TRBV18 CASSPPGGLMNTEAFF TGTGCCAGCTCACCACCTGGGGGACTCATGAACACTGAAGCTTTCTTT
TRBD1 . TRBJ1-2 TRBV19 CASSTGGGNPYGYTF TGTGCCAGTAGTACAGGGGGTGGGAATCCTTATGGCTACACCTTC
. . TRBJ2-7 TRBV28 CASSPRRATYEQYF TGTGCCAGCAGCCCGAGGCGAGCGACCTACGAGCAGTACTTC
TRBD1 . TRBJ2-3 TRBV5-1 CASSKGQGADTQYF TGCGCCAGCAGCAAGGGACAGGGCGCGGATACGCAGTATTTT
TRBD1 . TRBJ1-5 TRBV28 CASRTNGQGALHSNQPQHF TGTGCCAGCAGGACTAATGGACAGGGGGCTCTCCATAGCAATCAGCCCCAGCATTTT
. . TRBJ2-1 TRBV14 CASSPTRWGEQFF TGTGCCAGCAGTCCTACTAGGTGGGGTGAGCAGTTCTTC
TRBD1 . TRBJ1-4 TRBV5-4 CASSRQGEEKLFF TGTGCCAGCAGCCGACAGGGCGAGGAAAAACTGTTTTTT
TRBD1 . TRBJ1-1 TRBV7-2 CASSLVGQAAMNTEAFF TGTGCCAGCAGCTTGGTAGGACAGGCCGCCATGAACACTGAAGCTTTCTTT
TRBD1 . TRBJ1-6 TRBV6-5 CASSKGGTGVPLHF TGTGCCAGCAGTAAGGGCGGGACAGGGGTCCCCCTCCACTTT
. . TRBJ1-6 TRBV30 CAWSRSRVIYNSPLHF TGTGCCTGGAGTCGTTCACGGGTGATCTATAATTCACCCCTCCACTTT
TRBD2 . TRBJ2-3 TRBV9 CASSVVSSGGPDTQYF TGTGCCAGCAGCGTAGTATCCTCGGGAGGGCCGGATACGCAGTATTTT
. few TRBJ1-2 TRBV30 CAWSVIGADGYTF TGTGCCTGGAGCGTAATTGGGGCGGATGGCTACACCTTC
TRBD2 . TRBJ2-5 TRBV5-1 CASSLAGGTETQYF TGCGCCAGCAGCCTAGCGGGGGGGACGGAGACCCAGTACTTC